The 21 T cell receptor beta chains listed next were all sequenced from one sample in a study of blood T cell repertoires in COVID-19 (dated by TCRdb to 2020 to 2021). The library relied on the immunoSEQ multiplex PCR assay. TCRdb re-hosts the immuneACCESS table, in-frame sequences only. Its copies lack some clones; in the studies checked, an unresolved V gene accounts for under half of them, and the cause for the rest is not known. The sample has over 200,000 clones on record, almost 85% of them singletons. About 8% of the sample is taken by the ten largest. Sequenced material: peripheral blood. The receptors derive from a woman between 45 and 60 years old with active or convalescent COVID-19.

This chain uses TRBV13 with TRBJ1-1, with 10 bases lining up with TRBD1. The CDR3 consists of 14 residues. Trimming at V came to 6 bases and at J to 4 bases, leaving 5 bases not matched to a gene. Looked up from germline, CDR1 is PRHDT and CDR2 is FYEKMQ (reference sequence). Here the CDR3 reads CASRPGTGATEAFF. CDR3 DNA: TGTGCCAGCAGGCCCGGGACAGGGGCCACTGAAGCTTTCTTT.

The chain carries TRBV9 and TRBJ2-3; 10 bases are a match to TRBD1. CDR3 size: 16 residues. Germline CDR1 reads SGDLS; CDR2 reads YYNGEE. V lost 1 base to trimming and J lost 3 bases; unmatched junction nucleotides: 5. The CDR3 DNA follows: TGTGCCAGCAGCGTATTCTGGGGACAGGGGACAGATACGCAGTATTTT. Its protein product is CASSVFWGQGTDTQYF.

This clone was seen only a few times. J is TRBJ1-2 and V is TRBV7-3; D is possibly TRBD1 (5 bases). V was pared by 5 bases and J by 6 bases, with 13 bases between. This CDR3 has 13 amino acids. The germline V gene has CDR1 SGHTA and CDR2 FQGTGA. The DNA of the CDR3 is TGTGCCAGCAGCCTTAGCACAGGCGATGGCTACACCTTC. This gives the protein CASSLSTGDGYTF.

The chain is built from TRBV21-1 and TRBJ1-3; the table's TRBD1 call for D was not verified on the DNA. TRBV21-1 is classified as a pseudogene. The CDR3 sequence is 16 residues long. CDR3 in amino acids: CASSKRSGIPGNTIYF. CDR3 sequence (DNA): TGTGCCAGCAGCAAAAGGTCAGGGATCCCCGGAAACACCATATATTTT.

The chain links TRBV6-5 to TRBJ2-1; TRBD2 matches at 7 bases. V was pared by 4 bases and J by 9 bases, with 12 bases of the junction left unmatched. The CDR3 is 15 amino acids. Germline loops: CDR1 MNHEY, CDR2 SVGAGI. The CDR3 sequence is CASSSRAGVGFEQFF. CDR3 DNA: TGTGCCAGCAGTTCCCGGGCGGGAGTAGGGTTTGAGCAGTTCTTC.

V and J are TRBV9 and TRBJ1-6; D unclear. The V gene lost 2 bases and the J gene lost 14 bases, with 17 bases spanning the gap. Germline lookup yields CDR1 SGDLS and CDR2 YYNGEE. The CDR3 extends over 14 amino acids. CDR3 nucleotide sequence: TGTGCCAGCAGCGTGGAGGTGGGAGAGGGAACCCTCCACTTT. Its translation: CASSVEVGEGTLHF.

The chain has TRBV6-1 and TRBJ1-4, with a possible D match to TRBD1 (5 bases). The germline V and J ends were trimmed by 2 bases and 7 bases, with 14 bases remaining between them. Germline loops: CDR1 MNHNS, CDR2 SASEGT. The CDR3 length is 15 residues. This CDR3 reads CASSESPNRLEKLFF. The CDR3 nucleotides read TGTGCCAGCAGTGAAAGTCCAAACAGGCTTGAAAAACTGTTTTTT.

The rearrangement links TRBV3-1 (or the pseudogene TRBV3-2) to TRBJ2-7; TRBD2 might be the D (6 bases). Germline V gives CDR1 LGHDT, CDR2 YNNKEL (reference sequence). The CDR3 loop spans 15 amino acids. V was pared by 4 bases and J by 7 bases, with 20 bases between. CDR3 loop: CASSRLGGTTSEQYF. The DNA of the CDR3 is TGTGCCAGCAGCCGGCTCGGCGGGACGACCTCGGAGCAGTACTTC.

The genes are TRBV13 and TRBJ2-1, with D possibly being TRBD2 (5 bases). Germline V CDR1 and CDR2: PRHDT, FYEKMQ (reference sequence). The V end was cut by 5 bases, the J end by 9 bases, with 11 bases between. The CDR3 sequence is 12 residues long. CDR3 nucleotides: TGTGCCAGCAGCCCCCGCCGGGGTGAGCAGTTCTTC. As protein: CASSPRRGEQFF.

The chain employs TRBV7-2 and TRBJ1-2; D uncertain. The CDR3 runs to 13 residues. Trimming removed 2 bases at V and 7 bases at J, with 11 bases between. Germline lookup yields CDR1 SGHTA and CDR2 FQGNSA. CDR3 nucleotides: TGTGCCAGCAGCTTATTCCGGGTAACTGGCTACACCTTC. Translation gives CASSLFRVTGYTF. The complete variable domain, with remaining parts taken from reference TRBV7-2 and TRBJ1-2, reads GAGVSQSPSNKVTEKGKDVELRCDPISGHTALYWYRQSLGQGLEFLIYFQGNSAPDKSGLPSDRFSAERTGGSVSTLTIQRTQQEDSAVYLCASSLFRVTGYTFGSGTRLTVV.

The gene calls are TRBV11-2 and TRBJ1-2; TRBD1 is a possible D gene (6 bases). Trimming removed 7 bases at V and 5 bases at J, with 14 bases between. The CDR3 consists of 13 residues. Germline-derived CDR1 and CDR2 are SGHAT and FQNNGV. CDR3: CASTRTAGYGYTF. The CDR3 DNA reads TGTGCCAGCACAAGGACAGCGGGGTATGGCTACACCTTC. Looking up the rest from reference TRBV11-2 and TRBJ1-2 gives the full variable domain: EAGVAQSPRYKIIEKRQSVAFWCNPISGHATLYWYQQILGQGPKLLIQFQNNGVVDDSQLPKDRFSAERLKGVDSTLKIQPAKLEDSAVYLCASTRTAGYGYTFGSGTRLTVV.

The chain has TRBV29-1 and TRBJ2-1, with 11 bases matching TRBD2. Germline assignment: CDR1 SQVTM and CDR2 ANQGSEA. J was trimmed by 10 bases and V by 1 base; bases with no gene match: 6. The CDR3 runs 14 residues. CDR3 sequence reads: CSVEGLAGGQEQFF. The CDR3, as DNA: TGCAGCGTTGAAGGTCTAGCGGGGGGTCAGGAGCAGTTCTTC.

As regards this clone: Different DNA sequences within this sample yield the same CDR3. J is TRBJ2-5 and V is TRBV5-1, with D possibly being TRBD1 (5 bases). V lost 5 bases, J lost 5 bases, and 16 bases lay in between. This CDR3 has 14 residues. CDR1 SGHRS and CDR2 YFSETQ come from the germline V gene. CDR3 bases: TGCGCCAGCAGTTCTCAAACAGGTGGGGAGACCCAGTACTTC. Its translation is CASSSQTGGETQYF.

This clone was detected only a few times. The same CDR3 can be traced to other DNA sequences in this sample. The CDR3 protein is CATSDREGEAFF. For the CDR3, the DNA is TGTGCCACCAGTGATAGGGAGGGTGAAGCTTTCTTT. V gene TRBV24-1 combines with J gene TRBJ1-1; D is uncertain. Between the trimmed V and J ends, which lost 3 bases and 7 bases, there was a span of 8 bases. CDR3 length: 12 amino acids. Looked up from germline, CDR1 is KGHDR and CDR2 is SFDVKD.

The V call is TRBV11-2, the J call TRBJ1-1, with D tentatively TRBD1 (5 bases). V shed 0 bases and J shed 2 bases, with 13 bases lying between them. The CDR3 consists of 16 residues. Germline V lookup: CDR1 SGHAT, CDR2 FQNNGV. CDR3 residues: CASSLDGRRGNTEAFF. In nucleotides, the CDR3 is TGTGCCAGCAGCTTAGATGGGAGGAGGGGAAACACTGAAGCTTTCTTT.

The V gene is TRBV28, the J gene TRBJ2-2; 7 bases agree with TRBD1. Germline CDR1 is MDHEN and CDR2 is SYDVKM. This CDR3 has 15 amino acids. V lost 1 base and J lost 5; bases outside the gene matches: 4. This CDR3 reads CASSLSARGTGELFF. The CDR3 region has the DNA TGTGCCAGCAGTTTATCGGCCAGGGGGACCGGGGAGCTGTTTTTT.

V gene TRBV10-3 combines with J gene TRBJ2-1, with D maybe TRBD2 (6 bases). The CDR3 spans 16 residues. V lost 0 bases to trimming and J lost 0 bases, with 9 bases between them. Germline lookup yields CDR1 ENHRY and CDR2 SYGVKD. CDR3 loop: CAISESLGGSYNEQFF. The DNA of the CDR3 is TGTGCCATCAGTGAGTCTTTGGGGGGCTCCTACAATGAGCAGTTCTTC.

Only one count was recorded for this clone. V is TRBV27 and J is TRBJ1-2; 7 nucleotides line up with TRBD1. Germline CDR1 is MNHEY and CDR2 is SMNVEV (reference sequence). The V gene end was trimmed by 6 bases and the J gene end by 3 bases; junction bases not matched to a gene: 7. The CDR3 is 14 amino acids. The CDR3 protein is CASSIGQEHYGYTF. The CDR3 nucleotides are TGTGCCAGCAGCATTGGACAGGAGCACTATGGCTACACCTTC.

The rearrangement uses TRBV6-5 and TRBJ2-7; TRBD2 aligns across 7 bases. J lost 4 bases, V lost 6 bases, and 3 bases had no gene match. Looked up from germline, CDR1 is MNHEY and CDR2 is SVGAGI. The CDR3 extends over 12 amino acids. This CDR3 reads CASSLGGYEQYF. The CDR3, as DNA: TGTGCCAGCAGCCTGGGGGGGTACGAGCAGTACTTC.

This clone was counted a single time. The rearrangement uses TRBV5-4 and TRBJ2-1; the match to TRBD2 covers 10 bases. This CDR3 has 16 residues. Trimming at V came to 0 bases and at J to 9 bases, leaving 9 bases not matched to a gene. The germline gives CDR1 SGHNT, CDR2 YYREEE (reference sequence). CDR3 bases: TGTGCCAGCAGCTTGGCCCCCAGCGGGAGGGCCCTTGAGCAGTTCTTC. This gives the protein CASSLAPSGRALEQFF.

DNA of the CDR3: TGTGCCAGCACCCCCAAACAGGGGACGGATGGCTACACCTTC. Its protein is CASTPKQGTDGYTF. This chain links TRBV6-5 with TRBJ1-2; 7 nucleotides line up with TRBD1. Trimming cost V 7 bases and J 6 bases; bases outside gene matches: 11. CDR1 and CDR2 (germline): MNHEY, SVGAGI. The CDR3 is made up of 14 amino acids.